The 14 T cell receptor beta chains listed next were all sequenced from one sample in a study of T cells in Graves' hyperthyroidism and ophthalmopathy. TCR beta CDR3 regions were amplified from RNA. With the HTBI primer set, the TCR CDR3 went through a first round of RT-PCR. One entry per CDR3 protein, called by TCRdb with MiXCR from the multiplex PCR reads. The data contain under 40,000 distinct CDR3 sequences, 52% of them singletons. The sample consisted of blood. The receptors come from a man aged 35 to 55 with Graves' ophthalmopathy.

Note on this clonotype: At one end, the junction sequence differs from germline, possibly due to a read error. V is TRBV28 and J is TRBJ1-4; D perhaps matches TRBD1 (5 bases). This CDR3 is built from 14 residues. The germline V gene encodes CDR1 MDHEN and CDR2 SYDVKM. The CDR3 spells CASSLSRGCEKRFF. CDR3 bases: TGTGCCAGCAGCTTATCAAGGGGATGTGAAAAACGGTTTTTT. Looking up the rest from reference TRBV28 and TRBJ1-4 gives the full variable domain: DVKVTQSSRYLVKRTGEKVFLECVQDMDHENMFWYRQDPGLGLRLIYFSYDVKMKEKGDIPEGYSVSREKKERFSLILESASTNQTSMYLCASSLSRGCEKRFFGSGTQLSVL.

In its sample, this clonotype ranks as medium-sized. This sequence joins TRBV10-3 and TRBJ2-7; D is ambiguous. The germline V gene has CDR1 ENHRY and CDR2 SYGVKD. Trimming pared 8 bases from V and 2 bases from J, leaving 13 bases between. This CDR3 comprises 13 residues. The CDR3 DNA is TGTGCCATCGGAGACTCCGATGCCTACGAGCAGTACTTC. Protein: CAIGDSDAYEQYF.

This clonotype was seen many times. The chain has TRBV15 and TRBJ2-2; TRBD2 is a possible D gene (6 bases). There are 18 residues in the CDR3. V was shortened by 5 bases and J by 3 bases, with 22 bases between the two germline ends. CDR1 is LNHNV, CDR2 YYDKDF, per germline (reference sequence). CDR3 residues: CATSLPRDSNSDTGELFF. CDR3 DNA sequence: TGTGCCACCAGCCTTCCGCGGGACTCCAACTCGGACACCGGGGAGCTGTTTTTT.

This clonotype ranks as medium-sized (0.01 to 0.1%). This chain connects TRBV2 to TRBJ2-7; 12 bases fit TRBD2. Losses at the gene ends were 1 base for V and 7 bases for J; bases not matched to a gene: 5. From germline, CDR1 is SNHLY and CDR2 FYNNEI. The CDR3 is 15 residues long. The CDR3 loop reads CASSEEGLAGWEQYF. The CDR3 DNA follows: TGTGCCAGCAGTGAAGAAGGACTAGCGGGATGGGAGCAGTACTTC.

V is TRBV5-5 and J is TRBJ2-7; D possibly matches TRBD1 or TRBD2 (6 bases each). V lost 4 bases, J lost 0 bases, and 20 bases lay in between. CDR1 is SGHKS, CDR2 YYEKEE, per germline (reference sequence). This CDR3 region has 17 residues. The CDR3 region is CASSTEQGGLRSYEQYF. Written as DNA, the CDR3 is TGTGCCAGCAGCACCGAACAGGGAGGACTACGCTCCTACGAGCAGTACTTC.

This chain connects TRBV28 to TRBJ2-7; D is uncertain. In germline, CDR1 is MDHEN, CDR2 SYDVKM. V lost 5 bases to trimming and J lost 3 bases, with 11 bases between them. The CDR3 extends over 13 amino acids. The CDR3 here is CASSLSGNYEQYF. DNA for the CDR3: TGTGCCAGCAGTCTCTCAGGAAACTACGAGCAGTACTTC.

V usage is TRBV5-1 and J usage is TRBJ1-2, with D possibly TRBD1 on 6 matching bases. Germline CDR1 reads SGHRS; CDR2 reads YFSETQ. The length of the CDR3 is 14 residues. V lost 5 bases to trimming and J lost 8 bases, with 19 bases between them. CDR3: CASSMARGHGGYTF. DNA of the CDR3: TGCGCCAGCAGTATGGCCAGGGGACATGGAGGCTACACCTTC.

In its sample, this clonotype was seen many times. The chain joins TRBV13 to TRBJ2-3; no clear D gene. This CDR3 is built from 12 residues. Germline V CDR1 and CDR2: PRHDT, FYEKMQ (reference sequence). V was pared by 3 bases and J by 2 bases, with 3 bases between. The CDR3 region is CASSFNTDTQYF. Here the CDR3 DNA reads TGTGCCAGCAGCTTCAACACAGATACGCAGTATTTT. The variable domain in full, completed from reference TRBV13 and TRBJ2-3, reads AAGVIQSPRHLIKEKRETATLKCYPIPRHDTVYWYQQGPGQDPQFLISFYEKMQSDKGSIPDRFSAQQFSDYHSELNMSSLELGDSALYFCASSFNTDTQYFGPGTRLTVL.

This clonotype is a singleton in its sample. The genes are TRBV10-3 and TRBJ1-1, with TRBD1 as a possible D gene (5 bases). CDR3 length: 12 amino acids. Germline CDR1 is ENHRY and CDR2 is SYGVKD. With 0 bases removed from V and 11 bases from J, the gap between germline ends came to 10 bases. The CDR3 DNA sequence: TGTGCCATCAGTGAGTCTCTCAGGGAGGCTTTCTTT. It codes for CAISESLREAFF.

At least ten counts were recorded for this clonotype. The J gene is TRBJ2-7, the V gene TRBV5-1; D tentatively fits TRBD1 or TRBD2 (5 bases each). The CDR3 is made up of 11 amino acids. Looked up from germline, CDR1 is SGHRS and CDR2 is YFSETQ. Trimming cost V 7 bases and J 4 bases, with 9 bases left between them. CDR3 DNA: TGCGCCAGCCGGGACGCTTACGAGCAGTACTTC. This sequence encodes CASRDAYEQYF.

The V and J genes are TRBV5-6 and TRBJ1-6; D unclear. The CDR3 contains 8 residues. Germline V CDR1 and CDR2: SGHDT, YYEEEE. Trimming shortened V by 3 bases and J by 18 bases, and 4 bases separated the two germline ends. DNA of the CDR3: TGTGCCAGCAGCTCCCCCCACTTT. It specifies CASSSPHF.

In regard to this clonotype: Germline and junction disagree at one end, which may indicate a read error. CDR3 sequence reads: CCASARTSGPTGVTQYF. CDR3 nucleotides: TGCTGTGCTAGCGCCCGGACTAGCGGCCCTACGGGGGTTACGCAGTATTTT. The chain has TRBV20-1 and TRBJ2-3, with TRBD2 matching over 10 bases. CDR3 length equals 17 residues. The germline V gene encodes CDR1 DFQATT and CDR2 SNEGSKA (reference sequence).

This clonotype was recorded at least ten times. V is TRBV4-2 and J is TRBJ1-1, with a tentative D call TRBD1 (6 bases). V was clipped by 1 base and J by 0 bases, with 9 bases between them. The CDR3 spans 15 residues. CDR1 and CDR2 from the germline V gene are LGHNA and YNFKEQ. In nucleotides, the CDR3 is TGTGCCAGCAGCCAAGTGGGGGGCCTGAACACTGAAGCTTTCTTT. Amino acids: CASSQVGGLNTEAFF.

Here the CDR3 DNA reads TGCAGTGCTAGAGATCCGGGACAGGGGACTCAGCCCCAGTACTTC. Translation gives CSARDPGQGTQPQYF. This chain joins TRBV20-1 and TRBJ2-5; TRBD1 matches at 10 bases. The germline V gene has CDR1 DFQATT and CDR2 SNEGSKA (reference sequence). The CDR3 is 15 amino acids. V trimming: 0 bases; J trimming: 9 bases; junction bases outside the gene matches: 10.